This is a list of T cell receptor beta chains from one sample in a study of blood T cell repertoires in COVID-19. This table comes from immunoSEQ multiplex PCR, and its TCRdb copy is limited to in-frame clones, with some not included. Among about 150,000 clones listed, approximately 85% were seen once. Sequencing was performed on peripheral blood. These receptors were obtained from a woman aged 55-70 years with COVID-19, enrolled during active disease. The CDR3 runs from the conserved cysteine through the conserved F or W. The D gene is left open where the match is weak. The listing skips clone size in some rows; elsewhere it reads once, few, many or a size class.

d_call,clone_size,j_call,v_call,cdr3_nt,cdr3_aa
TRBD1,-,TRBJ1-2,TRBV19,TGTGCCAGTAGTGACCCCTTGGGCAGGGGGACCAGGGGCTACACCTTC,CASSDPLGRGTRGYTF
TRBD1,-,TRBJ2-1,TRBV18,TGTGCCAGCTCACCGGGACAGGGTGGATACAATGAGCAGTTCTTC,CASSPGQGGYNEQFF
TRBD1,-,TRBJ2-5,TRBV5-8,TGTGCCAGCAGCTTGGGGACAGGGGGCGAGGAGACCCAGTACTTC,CASSLGTGGEETQYF
TRBD1,-,TRBJ1-1,TRBV19,TGTGCCAGTAGTAGGACAGGGGGAGACTCTTCGAACACTGAAGCTTTCTTT,CASSRTGGDSSNTEAFF
-,-,TRBJ2-1,TRBV5-1,TGCGCCAGCAGCTTGGGCGAAAGCTCCTACAATGAGCAGTTCTTC,CASSLGESSYNEQFF
TRBD1,-,TRBJ1-5,TRBV6-5,TGTGCCAGCAGCTTAAAACAGGGGAATCAGCCCCAGCATTTT,CASSLKQGNQPQHF
-,-,TRBJ1-1,TRBV30,TGTGCCTGGATTCAGGGGTGGGGCACTGAAGCTTTCTTT,CAWIQGWGTEAFF
TRBD2,-,TRBJ2-3,TRBV19,TGTGCCAGTAGTATAGGACTAGCTCGACCACATGCAAATACGCAGTATTTT,CASSIGLARPHANTQYF
-,-,TRBJ1-1,TRBV2,TGTGCCAGCACCTCCTGGGGGGGTGGCACTGAAGCTTTCTTT,CASTSWGGGTEAFF
-,-,TRBJ1-2,TRBV6-1,TGTGCCAGCAGGGAAGGAGGGGGTAACTATGGCTACACCTTC,CASREGGGNYGYTF
-,-,TRBJ2-1,TRBV7-7,TGTGCTAGCAGTGATAGCTCCTACAATGAGCAGTTCTTC,CASSDSSYNEQFF
-,-,TRBJ1-1,TRBV29-1,TGCAGCGTTTCGGTAAACACTGAAGCTTTCTTT,CSVSVNTEAFF
TRBD1,-,TRBJ2-2,TRBV19,TGTGCCAGTAGTGTCAAGACAGGGGTCGGGGAGCTGTTTTTT,CASSVKTGVGELFF
-,-,TRBJ1-2,TRBV27,TGTGCCAGCAGTTTATCGTGGCAGACTAACTATGGCTACACCTTC,CASSLSWQTNYGYTF
TRBD1,-,TRBJ1-6,TRBV5-6,TGTGCCAGCAGCTTGGCCCCCGGGACAGGGACTTCACCCCTCCACTTT,CASSLAPGTGTSPLHF
TRBD2,-,TRBJ2-1,TRBV11-3,TGTGCCAGCAGCTTAGGACTAGCGGAAGGGAATGAGCAGTTCTTC,CASSLGLAEGNEQFF
-,-,TRBJ2-1,TRBV7-3,TGTGCCAGCAGCTTTACAGCAGCGGCTGAGCAGTTCTTC,CASSFTAAAEQFF
TRBD1,-,TRBJ1-1,TRBV7-3,TGTGCCAGCAGCTTAACAGTCCAGGGGGCGCGGGGCACTGAAGCTTTCTTT,CASSLTVQGARGTEAFF
TRBD1,-,TRBJ1-6,TRBV5-4,TGTGCCAGCAGCACGACAGGGCCCGATTCACCCCTCCACTTT,CASSTTGPDSPLHF
-,-,TRBJ2-7,TRBV6-6,TGTGCCAGCATTCGGGACACCTACTACGAGCAGTACTTC,CASIRDTYYEQYF
-,once,TRBJ1-6,TRBV14,TGTGCCAGCAGCCATTCTCCATCACAGAATTCACCCCTCCACTTT,CASSHSPSQNSPLHF
TRBD1,-,TRBJ1-2,TRBV9,TGTGCCAGCAGCGTCAACCCGGTTCGGGACAGGGACTACACCTTC,CASSVNPVRDRDYTF
-,-,TRBJ2-1,TRBV29-1,TGCAGCGTTGCAGTAAGACTACACTACAATGAGCAGTTCTTC,CSVAVRLHYNEQFF
-,-,TRBJ1-2,TRBV19,TGTGCCAGTAGTCTCCGGGATGCGGGGGGCTACACCTTC,CASSLRDAGGYTF
-,-,TRBJ2-2,TRBV14,TGTGCCAGCAGCCAAGTCCTCAGCACCGGGGAGCTGTTTTTT,CASSQVLSTGELFF
TRBD1,-,TRBJ1-1,TRBV19,TGTGCCAGTAGTATTGGACAGGTAAGGAACACTGAAGCTTTCTTT,CASSIGQVRNTEAFF
TRBD1,-,TRBJ2-1,TRBV7-2,TGTGCCAGCAGCTCGGACAGGGGCAACAATGAGCAGTTCTTC,CASSSDRGNNEQFF
-,-,TRBJ2-2,TRBV4-2,TGTGCCAGCAGCCCAGGACTTACCTCGAACACCGGGGAGCTGTTTTTT,CASSPGLTSNTGELFF
TRBD1,-,TRBJ1-1,TRBV30,TGTGCCTGGAGTAAACAGGGGTACAGTGAAGCTTTCTTT,CAWSKQGYSEAFF
-,-,TRBJ1-2,TRBV27,TGTGCCAGCAGTCGGGTGGGGAGGAACGAGTTTGGCTACACCTTC,CASSRVGRNEFGYTF
-,-,TRBJ1-6,TRBV7-6,TGTGCCAGCAGCCCCAACAACAGGGAAGGAAGGTCACCCCTCCACTTT,CASSPNNREGRSPLHF
-,-,TRBJ1-5,TRBV19,TGTGCCAGTAGTATGCGGGGAAGGGGGGGTCAGCCCCAGCATTTT,CASSMRGRGGQPQHF
TRBD2,-,TRBJ2-7,TRBV2,TGTGCCAGCAGTGGAGGTGTACTAGCGGGAGTGATCTCCTACGAGCAGTACTTC,CASSGGVLAGVISYEQYF
TRBD1,-,TRBJ2-3,TRBV19,TGTGCCAGTAGGGGGACCGGGACAGGCGAGGGGGATACGCAGTATTTT,CASRGTGTGEGDTQYF
TRBD1,-,TRBJ1-3,TRBV19,TGTGCCACCCGGGACAGACTCCCCTCTGGAAACACCATATATTTT,CATRDRLPSGNTIYF
TRBD1,-,TRBJ1-1,TRBV3-1/TRBV3-2,TGTGCCAGCAGCCTAGGGACAGGGAGAACTGAAGCTTTCTTT,CASSLGTGRTEAFF
-,-,TRBJ1-2,TRBV29-1,TGCAGCGTTCGGGACTACTATGGCTACACCTTC,CSVRDYYGYTF
TRBD1,-,TRBJ1-2,TRBV6-6,TGTGCCAGCAAATCCGACAGGGAACGCAACTATGGCTACACCTTC,CASKSDRERNYGYTF
-,few,TRBJ1-2,TRBV5-1,TGCGCCAGCAGCCCTACCCCCCACAGGGCTAACTATGGCTACACCTTC,CASSPTPHRANYGYTF
TRBD1,-,TRBJ1-2,TRBV5-1,TGCGCCAGCAGCGCAAATACAGGGGTCGAAGGCTACACCTTC,CASSANTGVEGYTF